This T cell receptor beta chain was sequenced for a study of blood T cell repertoires in COVID-19. CDR3 length: 13 amino acids. Germline V CDR1 and CDR2: SGHNT, YYREEE (reference sequence). Trimming left V 1 base short and J 4 bases short, with 5 bases between. The table came from immunoSEQ multiplex PCR; TCRdb's copy has only in-frame clones and leaves some out. Counted here are about 350,000 clones, roughly 87% occurring once; the ten biggest clones make up around 4%. Sample: peripheral blood. The clonotype comes from an older woman with COVID-19, enrolled during active disease. This rearrangement joins TRBV5-4 to TRBJ1-4; no definite D call. Here the CDR3 DNA reads TGTGCCAGCAGCTTGCCCGGTAATGAAAAACTGTTTTTT. Protein: CASSLPGNEKLFF.